This T cell receptor beta chain originates from a study of memory CD4+ T cells and cytomegalovirus serostatus. The sort gate was single viable CD3+CD4+CD8-CD45RO+ cells for memory CD4+ T cells. Donors' CMV status reflects serum IgG against pp150, pp28, p38, p52. CDR1 LNHDA and CDR2 SQIVND come from the germline V gene (reference sequence). The CDR3 contains 15 residues. Trimming pared 4 bases from V and 2 bases from J, leaving 14 bases between. TCRdb's copy holds only in-frame clones and misses some; the assay was immunoSEQ multiplex PCR. The sample shows over 75,000 clones, 80% of them seen only once.

This receptor was identified in an adult in good health and CMV-seropositive. Sequencing input: memory CD4+ T cells from blood. The rearrangement joins TRBV19 to TRBJ1-1; a possible D gene is TRBD1 (6 bases). In nucleotides, the CDR3 is TGTGCCAGTAGTACTGAGGACAGCCTCAACACTGAAGCTTTCTTT. It translates to CASSTEDSLNTEAFF.